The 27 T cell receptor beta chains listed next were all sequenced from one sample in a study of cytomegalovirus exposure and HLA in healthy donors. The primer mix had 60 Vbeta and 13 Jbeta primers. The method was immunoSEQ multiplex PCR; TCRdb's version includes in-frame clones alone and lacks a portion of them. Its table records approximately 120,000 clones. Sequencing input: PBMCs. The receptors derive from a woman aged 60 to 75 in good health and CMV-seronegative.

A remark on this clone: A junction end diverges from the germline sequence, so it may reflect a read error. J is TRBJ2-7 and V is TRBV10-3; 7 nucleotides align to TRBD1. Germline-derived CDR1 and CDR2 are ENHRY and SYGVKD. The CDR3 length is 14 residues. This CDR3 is CAISNMDRSSEQYF. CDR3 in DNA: TGTGCCATCAGCAATATGGACAGGTCCTCCGAGCAGTACTTC.

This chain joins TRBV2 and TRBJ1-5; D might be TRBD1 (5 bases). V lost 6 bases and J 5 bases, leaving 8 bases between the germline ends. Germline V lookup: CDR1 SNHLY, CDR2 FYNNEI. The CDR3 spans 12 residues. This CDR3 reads CASSRVDQPQHF. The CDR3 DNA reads TGTGCCAGCAGCAGGGTGGATCAGCCCCAGCATTTT. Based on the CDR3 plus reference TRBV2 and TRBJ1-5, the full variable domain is EPEVTQTPSHQVTQMGQEVILRCVPISNHLYFYWYRQILGQKVEFLVSFYNNEISEKSEIFDDQFSVERPDGSNFTLKIRSTKLEDSAMYFCASSRVDQPQHFGDGTRLSIL.

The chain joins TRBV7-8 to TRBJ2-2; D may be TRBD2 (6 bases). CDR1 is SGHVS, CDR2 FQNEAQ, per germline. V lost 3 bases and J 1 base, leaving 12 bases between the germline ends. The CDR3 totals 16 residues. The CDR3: CASSLAGLLNTGELFF. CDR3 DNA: TGTGCCAGCAGCTTGGCGGGACTCCTGAACACCGGGGAGCTGTTTTTT.

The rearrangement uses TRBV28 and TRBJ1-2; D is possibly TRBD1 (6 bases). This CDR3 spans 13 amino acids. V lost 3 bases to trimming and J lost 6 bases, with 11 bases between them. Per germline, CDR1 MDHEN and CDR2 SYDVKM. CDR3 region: CASSLVRGDGYTF. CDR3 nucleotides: TGTGCCAGCAGTTTGGTCAGGGGAGATGGCTACACCTTC.

In DNA, the CDR3 is TGTGCCAGCAGCTTAGACGGGACACCTTATTTGGGAGGCTACACCTTC. Its translation is CASSLDGTPYLGGYTF. This chain uses TRBV7-9 with TRBJ1-2; D possibly corresponds to TRBD1 (6 bases). This CDR3 has 16 amino acids. V lost 1 base to trimming and J lost 8 bases, with 20 bases between them. Germline loops: CDR1 SEHNR, CDR2 FQNEAQ (reference sequence).

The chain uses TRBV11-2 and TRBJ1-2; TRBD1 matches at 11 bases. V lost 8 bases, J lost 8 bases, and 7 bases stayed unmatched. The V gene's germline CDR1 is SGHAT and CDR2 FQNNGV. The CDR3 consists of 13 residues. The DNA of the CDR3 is TGTGCCAGCCCCACGGACAGGGGGCCCGGCTACACCTTC. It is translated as CASPTDRGPGYTF.

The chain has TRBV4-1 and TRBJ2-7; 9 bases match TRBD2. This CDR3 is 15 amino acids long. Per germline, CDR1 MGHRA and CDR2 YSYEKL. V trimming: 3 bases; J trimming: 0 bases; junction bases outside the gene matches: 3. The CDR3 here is CASSHLSGSSYEQYF. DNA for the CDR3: TGCGCCAGCAGCCACCTTAGCGGGAGCTCCTACGAGCAGTACTTC.

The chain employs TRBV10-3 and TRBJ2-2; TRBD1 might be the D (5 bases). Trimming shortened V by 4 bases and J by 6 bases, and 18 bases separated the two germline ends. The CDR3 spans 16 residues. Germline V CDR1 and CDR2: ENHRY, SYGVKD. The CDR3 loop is CAISGTGLQSAGELFF. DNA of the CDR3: TGTGCCATCAGTGGTACAGGCCTACAGTCGGCCGGGGAGCTGTTTTTT.

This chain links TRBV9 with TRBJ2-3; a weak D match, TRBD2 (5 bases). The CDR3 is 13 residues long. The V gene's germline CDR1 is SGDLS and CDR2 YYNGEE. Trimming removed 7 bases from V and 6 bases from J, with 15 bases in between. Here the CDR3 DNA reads TGTGCCAGCTTCGAGGCCGGGAAGGATACGCAGTATTTT. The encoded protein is CASFEAGKDTQYF. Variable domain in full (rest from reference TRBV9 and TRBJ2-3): DSGVTQTPKHLITATGQRVTLRCSPRSGDLSVYWYQQSLDQGLQFLIQYYNGEERAKGNILERFSAQQFPDLHSELNLSSLELGDSALYFCASFEAGKDTQYFGPGTRLTVL.

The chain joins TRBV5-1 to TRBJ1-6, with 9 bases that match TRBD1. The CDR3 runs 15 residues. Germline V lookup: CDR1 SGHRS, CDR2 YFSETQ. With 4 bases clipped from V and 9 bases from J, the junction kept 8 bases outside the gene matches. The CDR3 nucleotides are TGCGCCAGCAGCCCTGGGGGACAGGGCGGTTCACCCCTCCACTTT. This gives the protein CASSPGGQGGSPLHF.

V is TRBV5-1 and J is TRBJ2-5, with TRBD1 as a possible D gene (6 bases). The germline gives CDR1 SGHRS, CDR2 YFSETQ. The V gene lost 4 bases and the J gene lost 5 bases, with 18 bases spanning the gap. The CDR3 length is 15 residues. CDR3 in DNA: TGCGCCAGCAGCCGTCAGGGGCCCGGGGTCGAGACCCAGTACTTC. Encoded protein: CASSRQGPGVETQYF.

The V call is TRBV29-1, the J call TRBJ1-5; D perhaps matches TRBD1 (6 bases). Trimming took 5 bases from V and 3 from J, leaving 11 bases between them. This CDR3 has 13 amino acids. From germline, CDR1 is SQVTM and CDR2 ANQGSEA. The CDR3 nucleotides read TGCAGCGTTCTAGGACAGCTCAATCAGCCCCAGCATTTT. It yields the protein CSVLGQLNQPQHF.

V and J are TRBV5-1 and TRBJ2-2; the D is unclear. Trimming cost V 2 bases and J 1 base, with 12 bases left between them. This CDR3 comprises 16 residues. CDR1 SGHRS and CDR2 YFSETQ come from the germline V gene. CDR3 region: CASSFSISGNTGELFF. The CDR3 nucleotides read TGCGCCAGCAGCTTTTCAATATCGGGGAACACCGGGGAGCTGTTTTTT.

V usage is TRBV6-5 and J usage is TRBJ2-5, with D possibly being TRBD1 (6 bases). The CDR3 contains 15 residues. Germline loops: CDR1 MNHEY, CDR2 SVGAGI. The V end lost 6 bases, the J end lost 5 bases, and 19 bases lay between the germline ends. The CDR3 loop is CASRLAGVQAETQYF. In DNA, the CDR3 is TGTGCCAGCAGACTCGCAGGGGTTCAGGCCGAGACCCAGTACTTC.

CDR3 sequence (DNA): TGTGCCAGCAGCGAGGGACGGGAGAATTCACCCCTCCACTTT. It is translated as CASSEGRENSPLHF. The chain carries TRBV6-5 and TRBJ1-6; D is perhaps TRBD1 (5 bases). V shed 6 bases and J shed 7 bases, with 13 bases lying between them. This CDR3 comprises 14 residues. Looked up from germline, CDR1 is MNHEY and CDR2 is SVGAGI.

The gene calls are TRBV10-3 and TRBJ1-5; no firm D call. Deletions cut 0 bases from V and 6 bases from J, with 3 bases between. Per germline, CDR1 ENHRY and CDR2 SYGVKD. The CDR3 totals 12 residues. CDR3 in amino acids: CAISESRQPQHF. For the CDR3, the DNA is TGTGCCATCAGTGAGTCTCGTCAGCCCCAGCATTTT.

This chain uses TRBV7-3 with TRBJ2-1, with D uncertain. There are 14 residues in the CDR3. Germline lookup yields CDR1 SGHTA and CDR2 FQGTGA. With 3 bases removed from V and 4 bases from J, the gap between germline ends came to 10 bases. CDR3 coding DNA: TGTGCCAGCAGCTTGACTCCGAATTACAATGAGCAGTTCTTC. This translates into CASSLTPNYNEQFF.

The CDR3: CASSPSQGYTEAFF. The DNA of the CDR3 is TGTGCCAGCAGTCCCTCACAGGGTTACACTGAAGCTTTCTTT. The chain combines TRBV28 with TRBJ1-1; tentatively, D is TRBD1 (6 bases). The CDR3 is made up of 14 amino acids. Trimming left V 5 bases short and J 3 bases short, with 13 bases between. Germline CDR1 reads MDHEN; CDR2 reads SYDVKM.

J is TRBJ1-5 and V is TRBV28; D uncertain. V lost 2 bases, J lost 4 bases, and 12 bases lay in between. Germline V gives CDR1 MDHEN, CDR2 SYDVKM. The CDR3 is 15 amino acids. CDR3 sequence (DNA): TGTGCCAGCAGTTTAGACCCGGGTCTGAATCAGCCCCAGCATTTT. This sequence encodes CASSLDPGLNQPQHF.

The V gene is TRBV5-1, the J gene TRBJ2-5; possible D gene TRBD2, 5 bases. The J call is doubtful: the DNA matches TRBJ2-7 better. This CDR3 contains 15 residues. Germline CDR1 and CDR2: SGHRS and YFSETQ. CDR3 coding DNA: TGCGCCAGCAGCGTATTAGCGACCAGCTCCTACGAGCAGTACTTC. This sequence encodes CASSVLATSSYEQYF.

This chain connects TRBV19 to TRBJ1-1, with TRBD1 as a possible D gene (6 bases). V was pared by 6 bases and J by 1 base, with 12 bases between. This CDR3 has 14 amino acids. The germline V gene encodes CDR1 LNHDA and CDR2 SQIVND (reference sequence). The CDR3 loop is CASRIDRRNTEAFF. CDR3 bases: TGTGCCAGTAGAATCGACAGGAGGAACACTGAAGCTTTCTTT.

CDR3 region: CASGSPTGASRQPQHF. CDR3 DNA: TGTGCTAGTGGTTCCCCGACAGGGGCAAGTCGTCAGCCCCAGCATTTT. The chain is built from TRBV12-5 and TRBJ1-5; 8 nucleotides line up with TRBD1. With V trimmed by 4 bases and J by 6 bases, 11 bases remained unmatched. CDR1 and CDR2 from the germline V gene are LGHNT and FRNRAP. The CDR3 totals 16 residues.

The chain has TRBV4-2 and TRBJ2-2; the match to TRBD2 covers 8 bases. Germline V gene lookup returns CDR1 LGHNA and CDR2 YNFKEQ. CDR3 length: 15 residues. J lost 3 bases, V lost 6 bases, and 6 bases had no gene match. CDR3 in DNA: TGTGCCAGCAGATCCGGAGCGGGGGACACCGGGGAGCTGTTTTTT. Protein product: CASRSGAGDTGELFF.

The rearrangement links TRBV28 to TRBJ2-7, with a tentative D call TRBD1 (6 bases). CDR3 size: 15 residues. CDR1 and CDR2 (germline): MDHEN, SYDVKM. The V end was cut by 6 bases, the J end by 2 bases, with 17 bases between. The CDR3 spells CASSVQGHWAYEQYF. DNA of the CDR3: TGTGCCAGCAGCGTCCAGGGGCATTGGGCCTACGAGCAGTACTTC.

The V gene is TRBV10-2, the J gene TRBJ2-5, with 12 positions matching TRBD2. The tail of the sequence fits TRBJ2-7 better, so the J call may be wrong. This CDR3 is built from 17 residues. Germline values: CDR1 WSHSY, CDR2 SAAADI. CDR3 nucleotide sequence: TGCGCCAGCAGTGAGTCTGCTGCTAGCGGGAGGGCCTACGAGCAGTACTTC. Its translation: CASSESAASGRAYEQYF.

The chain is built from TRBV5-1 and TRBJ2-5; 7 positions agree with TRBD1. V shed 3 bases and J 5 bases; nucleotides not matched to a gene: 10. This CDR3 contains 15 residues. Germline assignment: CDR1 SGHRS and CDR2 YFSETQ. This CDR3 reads CASSSGTALGETQYF. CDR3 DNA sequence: TGCGCCAGCAGCTCGGGGACAGCCCTGGGGGAGACCCAGTACTTC.

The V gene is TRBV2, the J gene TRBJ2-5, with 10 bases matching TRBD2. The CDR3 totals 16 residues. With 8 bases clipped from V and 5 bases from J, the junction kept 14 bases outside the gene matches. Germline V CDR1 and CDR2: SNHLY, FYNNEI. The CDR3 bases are TGTGCCAGCCGAGAGTACGGAGCGGGAGGGCCGGAGACCCAGTACTTC. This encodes CASREYGAGGPETQYF.